This T cell receptor (beta chain) emerged from a study of HIV-infected patients and healthy controls. This clonotype was observed at least ten times. TCRdb ran MiXCR on the 5' RACE reads and lists one entry per CDR3 protein. This table holds 18,000 or so distinct CDR3 sequences, approximately 18% found once. This CDR3 is 17 amino acids long. The V segment lost 2 bases and the J segment 0 bases; nucleotides outside the gene matches: 6. Germline lookup yields CDR1 SGHTS and CDR2 YDEGEE. This TCR was sampled from a human donor in good health. The chain recombines TRBV5-8 with TRBJ2-3, with TRBD2 identical over 10 bases. What was sequenced was CD8+ T cells from blood. CDR3 in amino acids: CASSFDGLAASTDTQYF. DNA of the CDR3: TGTGCCAGCAGCTTTGACGGACTAGCGGCAAGCACAGATACGCAGTATTTT.